A single sample gave rise to the 2 T cell receptor beta chains below, sequenced in a study of T cell responses to AZD1222 COVID-19 vaccine. TCRdb's table, derived via immunoSEQ multiplex PCR, lists solely in-frame clones and lacks some. This table holds 25,000 to 30,000 clones, about 94% found once. Sequences were derived from peripheral blood, sampled on day 0 of AZD1222 vaccination. The receptors derive from an adult in good health.

The CDR3, as DNA: TGTGCCAGCAGTCTTCGGGGCGTGGGCACAGATACGCAGTATTTT. Protein sequence: CASSLRGVGTDTQYF. This chain uses TRBV28 with TRBJ2-3; tentatively, D is TRBD1 or TRBD2 (5 bases each). The CDR3 has 15 residues. With 5 bases removed from V and 1 base from J, the gap between germline ends came to 13 bases. The germline V gene encodes CDR1 MDHEN and CDR2 SYDVKM.

CDR3 amino acids: CASSHYAGGLRETQYF. Written as DNA, the CDR3 is TGTGCCAGCAGCCATTATGCCGGGGGCCTTCGGGAGACCCAGTACTTC. The rearrangement joins TRBV3-1 (or the pseudogene TRBV3-2) to TRBJ2-5; D tentatively reads TRBD1 or TRBD2 (6 bases each). V lost 3 bases to trimming and J lost 5 bases, with 19 bases between them. Germline CDR1 and CDR2: LGHDT and YNNKEL (reference sequence). The CDR3 spans 16 residues.